These 16 T cell receptor beta chains came from one sample sequenced in a study of monozygotic twins with inflammatory bowel disease. Reanalyzing the 5' RACE reads, TCRdb keeps one entry per CDR3 protein, without DNA. Seen in this sample are more than 300,000 distinct CDR3 sequences; the ten most common clones hold about 2.5%. Sequencing input: blood. Source of these receptors: a human donor with ulcerative colitis or Crohn's disease, or a healthy co-twin of an affected twin (not recorded which).

This rearrangement joins TRBV28 to TRBJ2-1; the TCRdb D gene call, TRBD1, has no DNA to confirm it. The CDR3 extends over 15 amino acids. The V gene's germline CDR1 is MDHEN and CDR2 SYDVKM. The CDR3 loop is CASHSPGESLDEQFF.

This chain joins TRBV19 and TRBJ2-6; the D call from TCRdb, TRBD1, cannot be confirmed without DNA. The CDR3 is 17 residues long. Germline V lookup: CDR1 LNHDA, CDR2 SQIVND (reference sequence). CDR3 sequence: CASSRQGGYSGANVLTF.

The chain employs TRBV6-2 or TRBV6-3 and TRBJ1-1. The CDR3 has 12 amino acids. Germline V gene data show CDR1 as MNHEY and CDR2 as SVGEGT. CDR3 sequence reads: CASSQRTTEAFF.

CDR3 protein: CASSQGTGDDYGYTF. The chain couples TRBV4-3 to TRBJ1-2; TCRdb's D gene call, TRBD1, goes unchecked for lack of DNA. CDR3 size: 15 residues. The germline gives CDR1 LGHNA, CDR2 YSLEER.

The J gene is TRBJ1-1, the V gene TRBV4-2. The germline CDR1 and CDR2 sequences are LGHNA and YNFKEQ. This CDR3 has 16 amino acids. This CDR3 reads CASSQGRPWRNTEAFF.

V gene TRBV4-1 combines with J gene TRBJ2-7; TCRdb designates TRBD1, a call that cannot be tested without DNA. The CDR3 has 13 amino acids. CDR1 and CDR2 from the germline V gene are MGHRA and YSYEKL. The CDR3 protein is CASSPPRGDEQYF.

The rearrangement joins TRBV12-3 or TRBV12-4 to TRBJ1-1; TCRdb names TRBD1, which stays unverified in the absence of DNA. The CDR3 loop spans 15 amino acids. CDR3 protein: CASGPRQGQIVGAFF.

The chain is built from TRBV20-1 and TRBJ1-4; TCRdb picks TRBD1, but there is no DNA to check that call. This CDR3 spans 15 amino acids. From germline, CDR1 is DFQATT and CDR2 SNEGSKA (reference sequence). The CDR3 sequence: CSARVPGTGEEKLFF.

The V gene is TRBV5-1, the J gene TRBJ2-1; lacking DNA, the TRBD2 call made by TCRdb goes unchecked. The CDR3 consists of 16 residues. From germline, CDR1 is SGHRS and CDR2 YFSETQ. The CDR3 loop is CASSSGLAGYSNEQFF.

This chain uses TRBV2 with TRBJ2-4; TCRdb names TRBD1, which stays unverified in the absence of DNA. Germline V gives CDR1 SNHLY, CDR2 FYNNEI. The CDR3 is made up of 15 amino acids. Here the CDR3 reads CASRGAPSTKNIQYF.

The V and J genes are TRBV4-3 and TRBJ2-3. In germline, CDR1 is LGHNA, CDR2 YSLEER. The CDR3 totals 13 residues. The CDR3 here is CASSQDYADTQYF.

The gene calls are TRBV7-2 and TRBJ2-5. There are 17 residues in the CDR3. Germline CDR1 and CDR2: SGHTA and FQGNSA. The CDR3 sequence is CASSLLVTTVGSETQYF.

The chain couples TRBV6-1 to TRBJ1-5; checking the TCRdb D call of TRBD1 is not possible without DNA. This CDR3 has 14 residues. CDR1 MNHNS and CDR2 SASEGT come from the germline V gene. This CDR3 reads CASQRDTSNQPQHF.

This chain connects TRBV7-2 to TRBJ2-7; TCRdb's D call of TRBD1 is untestable without DNA. The CDR3 has 17 residues. Germline values: CDR1 SGHTA, CDR2 FQGNSA. CDR3 loop: CASSPRRGGPKSYEQYF.

The rearrangement links TRBV5-1 to TRBJ2-2; the D gene TCRdb calls, TRBD2, cannot be checked with no DNA. CDR1 SGHRS and CDR2 YFSETQ come from the germline V gene. This CDR3 has 13 residues. The CDR3 here is CASSLVGPEELFF.

The chain uses TRBV20-1 and TRBJ2-7; TCRdb proposes TRBD1, but this gene call is untestable without DNA. The length of the CDR3 is 15 residues. Germline V gives CDR1 DFQATT, CDR2 SNEGSKA (reference sequence). The CDR3 loop reads CSASGRGGRAYEQYF.